The 20 T cell receptor beta chains presented below share a single source sample, sequenced in a study of blood T cells in healthy people across ages. Together with a sample-barcoded 5' primer, a J-beta primer mix was included in a second PCR lasting about 6 to 12 cycles. TCRdb reprocessed the 5' RACE reads via MiXCR and lists one record per CDR3 protein. This table has some 1.6 million distinct CDR3 sequences, about 35% appearing once. The sample was blood. The receptors come from a woman in her 30s in good health.

V and J are TRBV9 and TRBJ1-2, with TRBD1 matching over 9 bases. Germline trimming cut 3 bases from V and 4 bases from J; bases unmatched to any gene: 7. CDR1 and CDR2 from the germline V gene are SGDLS and YYNGEE. The CDR3 extends over 15 amino acids. The CDR3 coding sequence is TGTGCCAGCAGCGGATACAGGGGGCGCGTCTATGGCTACACCTTC. Translating gives CASSGYRGRVYGYTF.

V and J are TRBV2 and TRBJ2-1, with a possible D match to TRBD2 (6 bases). From germline, CDR1 is SNHLY and CDR2 FYNNEI. The CDR3 is 13 residues long. V was cut by 8 bases and J by 1 base, with 9 bases left in between. The chain's CDR3 is CASPEGSYNEQFF. The CDR3 bases are TGTGCCAGCCCGGAGGGGTCCTACAATGAGCAGTTCTTC. The full variable domain, in which reference TRBV2 and TRBJ2-1 provide the parts outside the CDR3, is EPEVTQTPSHQVTQMGQEVILRCVPISNHLYFYWYRQILGQKVEFLVSFYNNEISEKSEIFDDQFSVERPDGSNFTLKIRSTKLEDSAMYFCASPEGSYNEQFFGPGTRLTVL.

The chain combines TRBV11-2 with TRBJ2-3; TRBD2 aligns across 14 bases. This CDR3 has 17 residues. J gave up 6 bases and V 3 bases, and 8 bases lay outside the gene matches. Germline V gene sequence: CDR1 SGHAT, CDR2 FQNNGV. CDR3 coding DNA: TGTGCCAGCAGCTTTCCGGGACTAGCGGGAGTGAGTGATACGCAGTATTTT. It codes for CASSFPGLAGVSDTQYF.

The chain uses TRBV6-2 or TRBV6-3 and TRBJ1-1; a weak D match, TRBD1 (5 bases). The ends were cut back, 7 bases at V and 0 bases at J, with 15 bases in the middle. The germline CDR1 and CDR2 sequences are MNHEY and SVGEGT. This CDR3 spans 15 amino acids. CDR3 coding DNA: TGTGCCAGCACCTCCCGGCGGGACTTGAACACTGAAGCTTTCTTT. Amino acids: CASTSRRDLNTEAFF.

This clonotype was counted between two and nine times. The chain is built from TRBV20-1 and TRBJ2-7, with TRBD2 matching 9 bases. V was pared by 3 bases and J by 3 bases, with 9 bases of the junction left unmatched. Looked up from germline, CDR1 is DFQATT and CDR2 is SNEGSKA (reference sequence). This CDR3 contains 15 residues. DNA of the CDR3: TGCAGTGCTAGTTTTCTAGCGGGGAATTTCTACGAGCAGTACTTC. Translation gives CSASFLAGNFYEQYF.

The chain is built from TRBV27 and TRBJ2-1, with 8 bases that match TRBD2. J lost 7 bases, V lost 7 bases, and 6 bases had no gene match. CDR1 is MNHEY, CDR2 SMNVEV, per germline (reference sequence). The CDR3 has 13 amino acids. The CDR3 nucleotides read TGTGCCAGCAAATTCGGGGGGGAAAATGAGCAGTTCTTC. As protein: CASKFGGENEQFF.

The table lists this clonotype with a few counts. The J gene is TRBJ1-5, the V gene TRBV20-1; D gene uncertain. V was pared by 1 base and J by 6 bases, with 4 bases between. Germline V lookup: CDR1 DFQATT, CDR2 SNEGSKA (reference sequence). The CDR3 has 11 residues. CDR3 in amino acids: CSARGAQPQHF. CDR3 coding DNA: TGCAGTGCTAGAGGGGCTCAGCCCCAGCATTTT.

To note about this clonotype: A read error may explain this, as a much larger clone is one base away. This chain uses TRBV15 with TRBJ2-3, with 11 nucleotides matching TRBD2. Trimming removed 0 bases from V and 4 bases from J; junction bases left unmatched: 12. CDR1 LNHNV and CDR2 YYDKDF come from the germline V gene (reference sequence). The CDR3 length is 19 residues. The CDR3 spells CATSRDATSGSRSADTQYF. CDR3 bases: TGTGCCACCAGCAGAGATGCAACTAGCGGGAGTAGAAGCGCAGATACGCAGTATTTT.

The chain recombines TRBV25-1 with TRBJ1-2; 8 bases map to TRBD1. V lost 8 bases and J lost 4; bases outside the gene matches: 3. Germline assignment: CDR1 MGHDK and CDR2 SYGVNS. CDR3 length equals 12 residues. CDR3 protein: CASLTGGYGYTF. The CDR3 nucleotides read TGTGCCAGCCTCACAGGGGGCTATGGCTACACCTTC.

This clonotype showed up just a few times. This chain joins TRBV6-5 and TRBJ1-4; D remains ambiguous. Germline V CDR1 and CDR2: MNHEY, SVGAGI. The germline V and J ends were trimmed by 2 bases and 5 bases, with 9 bases remaining between them. The CDR3 length is 14 residues. This CDR3 reads CASSYMRNNEKLFF. Written as DNA, the CDR3 is TGTGCCAGCAGTTACATGCGGAACAATGAAAAACTGTTTTTT.

This clonotype was counted once. This chain links TRBV20-1 with TRBJ2-5; 11 bases fit TRBD2. The J call could be wrong; TRBJ2-7 is a better fit for the DNA end. The CDR3 runs 14 residues. Germline assignment: CDR1 DFQATT and CDR2 SNEGSKA (reference sequence). This chain's CDR3 is CSADPSGRLYEQYF. The CDR3 bases are TGCAGTGCTGACCCTAGCGGGAGGCTATACGAGCAGTACTTC.

The rearrangement links TRBV20-1 to TRBJ2-5; TRBD2 matches 14 bases. The ends lost 7 bases at V and 5 bases at J; junction bases unmatched: 15. Germline V gene lookup returns CDR1 DFQATT and CDR2 SNEGSKA (reference sequence). The CDR3 length is 17 residues. The CDR3 nucleotides are TGCAGTGGCTCCGGGACTAGCGGGAGAATAGGTGGGGAGACCCAGTACTTC. As protein: CSGSGTSGRIGGETQYF.

The V call is TRBV20-1, the J call TRBJ2-5; TRBD2 agrees at 7 bases. The J call is doubtful: the DNA matches TRBJ2-7 better. The CDR3 has 16 amino acids. Germline CDR1 reads DFQATT; CDR2 reads SNEGSKA (reference sequence). The CDR3 is CSARDRKPSGGYEQYF. CDR3 bases: TGCAGTGCTAGAGATCGTAAGCCTAGCGGAGGGTACGAGCAGTACTTC.

This clonotype turned up a few times. V gene TRBV20-1 combines with J gene TRBJ2-1; D is unresolved. The CDR3 covers 14 residues. Germline values: CDR1 DFQATT, CDR2 SNEGSKA (reference sequence). V gave up 6 bases and J gave up 1 base, with 13 bases separating them. In nucleotides, the CDR3 is TGCAGTGCCTATACACTCGAATCCTACAATGAGCAGTTCTTC. Protein: CSAYTLESYNEQFF.

V is TRBV20-1 and J is TRBJ2-3, with D perhaps being TRBD1 or TRBD2 (5 bases each). The CDR3 loop spans 15 amino acids. CDR1 and CDR2 from the germline V gene are DFQATT and SNEGSKA (reference sequence). Trimming left V 6 bases short and J 5 bases short, with 21 bases between. The CDR3 loop is CSAKSGPEKGDTQYF. Here the CDR3 DNA reads TGCAGTGCGAAATCGGGACCCGAAAAGGGAGATACGCAGTATTTT.

This clonotype has a count of ten or more. CDR3 sequence (DNA): TGTGCCAGCAGCTTGGTAGGAATCACAGATACGCAGTATTTT. This encodes CASSLVGITDTQYF. The V gene is TRBV5-6, the J gene TRBJ2-3; D is ambiguous. This CDR3 is 14 amino acids long. V lost 0 bases, J lost 2 bases, and 7 bases lay in between. The V gene's germline CDR1 is SGHDT and CDR2 YYEEEE.

The chain is built from TRBV27 and TRBJ2-1; TRBD1 aligns across 9 bases. The junction had 11 bases not matched to a gene; V was cut back by 6 bases and J by 8 bases. The CDR3 is 15 residues long. Germline CDR1 reads MNHEY; CDR2 reads SMNVEV (reference sequence). CDR3: CASSRTATGGHEQFF. The DNA of the CDR3 is TGTGCCAGCAGCCGAACGGCGACAGGGGGACATGAGCAGTTCTTC.

This rearrangement joins TRBV10-3 to TRBJ2-3, with 7 bases fitting TRBD2. Germline CDR1 is ENHRY and CDR2 is SYGVKD. The V gene end was trimmed by 5 bases and the J gene end by 0 bases; junction bases not matched to a gene: 14. This CDR3 has 18 residues. CDR3 residues: CAISYSPASGRSTDTQYF. CDR3 DNA sequence: TGTGCCATCAGTTACTCCCCCGCTAGCGGTCGGAGCACAGATACGCAGTATTTT.

This sequence joins TRBV12-3 or TRBV12-4 and TRBJ2-6; D is ambiguous. The CDR3 totals 18 residues. The ends were cut back, 2 bases at V and 0 bases at J, with 14 bases in the middle. CDR3 nucleotides: TGTGCCAGCAGTTTAATTAAAGTGCTAGACTCTGGGGCCAACGTCCTGACTTTC. Encoded protein: CASSLIKVLDSGANVLTF.

The V call is TRBV27, the J call TRBJ2-1, with a weak D call TRBD1 (6 bases). This CDR3 is 19 amino acids long. The germline V and J ends were trimmed by 4 bases and 2 bases, with 24 bases remaining between them. CDR1 MNHEY and CDR2 SMNVEV come from the germline V gene (reference sequence). The CDR3 reads CASSSMGQQRDTTYNEQFF. The CDR3 region has the DNA TGTGCCAGCAGTTCGATGGGCCAACAAAGGGACACCACCTACAATGAGCAGTTCTTC.